This T cell receptor beta chain derives from a study of T-cell memory formation after mild COVID-19. Study details: TCR clusters were mostly confined to one donor each.

This clonotype was seen ten or more times. What it recognizes is unknown. TCRdb reanalysed the 5' RACE reads using MiXCR and keeps one entry per CDR3 protein. The table includes under 550,000 distinct CDR3 sequences, more than 15% detected once. CDR3 length: 18 residues. V lost 0 bases and J lost 0; bases outside the gene matches: 6. Germline CDR1 reads SGHNT; CDR2 reads YYREEE (reference sequence). Study results and caveats: Mainly CM and EM harbored the contracting CD4+ clones; mainly EMRA harbored the CD8+ ones. Second-wave clones peaking on day 37 lacked confirmed SARS-CoV-2 specificity.

The clonotype was recovered from a young man who had mild COVID-19 (a few samples of this study predate the infection). Cell type and time point are not known. This chain links TRBV5-4 with TRBJ2-6; TRBD1 matches 7 bases. Sequencing was performed on PBMCs or a T cell subset sorted from them (not recorded which). The CDR3 sequence: CASSLDRGTLSGANVLTF. For the CDR3, the DNA is TGTGCCAGCAGCTTGGACAGGGGCACCCTCTCTGGGGCCAACGTCCTGACTTTC.